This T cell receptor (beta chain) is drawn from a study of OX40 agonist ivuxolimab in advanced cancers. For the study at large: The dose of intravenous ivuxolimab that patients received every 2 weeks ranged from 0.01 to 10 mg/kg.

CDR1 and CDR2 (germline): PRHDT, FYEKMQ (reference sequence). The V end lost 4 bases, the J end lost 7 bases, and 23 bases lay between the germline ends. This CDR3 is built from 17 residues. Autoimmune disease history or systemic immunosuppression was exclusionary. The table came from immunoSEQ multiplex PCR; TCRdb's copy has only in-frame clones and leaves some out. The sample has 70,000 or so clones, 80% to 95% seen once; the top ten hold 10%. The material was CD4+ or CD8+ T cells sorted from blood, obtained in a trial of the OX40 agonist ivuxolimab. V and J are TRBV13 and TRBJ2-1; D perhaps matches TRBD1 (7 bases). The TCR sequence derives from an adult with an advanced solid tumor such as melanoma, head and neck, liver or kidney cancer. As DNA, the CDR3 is TGTGCCAGCAGCTCGGAATCGTGGAGGGGGCTGGGTAATGAGCAGTTCTTC. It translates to CASSSESWRGLGNEQFF.